The entry below gives a single T cell receptor beta chain sequence along with its context. The antigen is not known. This entry comes from a study of a mutant IDH1 vaccine in newly diagnosed glioma. On the study more broadly: In some groups vaccination began 4-6 weeks post-radiotherapy; others received it with temozolomide. Mean patient age was about 40 years; approximately 60% were male and approximately 40% female. Antecedent treatment encompassed radiotherapy, temozolomide, or their combination; the majority received both.

The time point was: week 47, end of study. All doses held 300 ug of mutant IDH1 20-mer peptide, with topical imiquimod. Patients in the study were vaccinated eight times, receiving shots in weeks 1, 3, 5, 7, 11, 15, 19 and 23. Measured with immunoSEQ multiplex PCR; TCRdb has only the in-frame clones, and not every one. The table has approximately 50,000 clones, less than 90% seen once; the top ten hold around 3.5%. Trimming removed 2 bases from V and 0 bases from J, with 11 bases in between. The germline gives CDR1 SGHDN, CDR2 FVKESK. This CDR3 has 16 residues. The source is a woman aged 50 to 65 with glioma. The source was PBMCs, collected from a glioma patient whose treatment included an IDH1 peptide vaccine. J is TRBJ2-1 and V is TRBV14; a possible D gene is TRBD1 (6 bases). The chain's CDR3 is CASSQRGGASYNEQFF. CDR3 bases: TGTGCCAGCAGCCAACGAGGGGGAGCCTCCTACAATGAGCAGTTCTTC.